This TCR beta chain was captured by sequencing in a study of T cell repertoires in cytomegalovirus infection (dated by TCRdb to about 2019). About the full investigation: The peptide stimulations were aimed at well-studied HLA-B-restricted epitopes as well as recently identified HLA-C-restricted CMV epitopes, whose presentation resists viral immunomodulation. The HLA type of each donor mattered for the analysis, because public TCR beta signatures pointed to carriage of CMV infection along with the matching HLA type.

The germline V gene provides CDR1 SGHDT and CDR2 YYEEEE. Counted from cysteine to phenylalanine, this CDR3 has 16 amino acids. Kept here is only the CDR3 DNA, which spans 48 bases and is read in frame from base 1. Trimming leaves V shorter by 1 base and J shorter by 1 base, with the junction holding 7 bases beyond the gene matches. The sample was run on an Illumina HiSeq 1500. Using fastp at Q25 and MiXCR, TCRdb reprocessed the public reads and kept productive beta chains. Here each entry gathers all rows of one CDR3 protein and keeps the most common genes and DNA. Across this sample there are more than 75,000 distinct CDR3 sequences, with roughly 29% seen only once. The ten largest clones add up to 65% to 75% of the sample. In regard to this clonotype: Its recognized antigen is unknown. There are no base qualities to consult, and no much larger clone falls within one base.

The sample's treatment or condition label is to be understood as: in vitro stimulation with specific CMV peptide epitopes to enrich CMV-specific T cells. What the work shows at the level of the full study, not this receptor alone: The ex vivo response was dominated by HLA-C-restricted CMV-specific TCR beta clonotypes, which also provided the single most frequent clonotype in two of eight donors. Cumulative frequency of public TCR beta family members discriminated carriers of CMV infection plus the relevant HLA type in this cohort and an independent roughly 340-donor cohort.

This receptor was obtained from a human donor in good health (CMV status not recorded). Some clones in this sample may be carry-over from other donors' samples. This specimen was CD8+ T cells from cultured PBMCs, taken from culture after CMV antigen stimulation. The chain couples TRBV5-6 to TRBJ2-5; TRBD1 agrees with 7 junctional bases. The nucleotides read TGTGCCAGCAGCTTGCACAGGGGAATGCCCCAAGAGACCCAGTACTTC. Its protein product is CASSLHRGMPQETQYF.